These 14 T cell receptor beta chains were sequenced from one sample in a study of blood T cell repertoires in COVID-19. The assay was immunoSEQ multiplex PCR, and TCRdb's table has in-frame clones only and misses some. The sample includes around 350,000 clones, about 87% seen only once; the top ten take 2.5% to 3.5%. The sequencing input was peripheral blood. These receptors came from a human donor in a cohort sampled during active COVID-19.

The gene calls are TRBV5-5 and TRBJ2-1, with 8 bases fitting TRBD1. V shed 4 bases, J shed 2 bases, and the junction held 5 bases outside the gene matches. Looked up from germline, CDR1 is SGHKS and CDR2 is YYEKEE (reference sequence). CDR3 length equals 15 residues. The CDR3 loop reads CASSLGQGTYNEQFF. The CDR3 DNA reads TGTGCCAGCAGCCTCGGACAGGGCACCTACAATGAGCAGTTCTTC.

J is TRBJ1-6 and V is TRBV27; tentatively, D is TRBD1 (5 bases). The CDR3 is made up of 15 amino acids. Germline V CDR1 and CDR2: MNHEY, SMNVEV (reference sequence). V gave up 5 bases and J gave up 9 bases, with 17 bases separating them. The CDR3 nucleotides are TGTGCCAGCAGTCCGAATCCGACAGATACTTCACCCCTCCACTTT. It specifies CASSPNPTDTSPLHF.

The chain uses TRBV21-1 and TRBJ1-6; the table's D call, TRBD1, was not checked against the DNA. TRBV21-1 is an annotated pseudogene. The CDR3 has 16 amino acids. The CDR3 DNA follows: TGTGCCAGCAGCAAAGATAGGACAGGGGTTAATTCACCCCTCCACTTT. It is translated as CASSKDRTGVNSPLHF.

This clone was picked up a small number of times. The V call is TRBV19, the J call TRBJ1-1, with D perhaps matching TRBD1 (5 bases). The germline V gene encodes CDR1 LNHDA and CDR2 SQIVND (reference sequence). V was trimmed by 4 bases and J by 0 bases, leaving 12 bases between them. This CDR3 region has 15 residues. In nucleotides, the CDR3 is TGTGCCAGTAGTACCCGACAGATCATGAACACTGAAGCTTTCTTT. Translating it yields CASSTRQIMNTEAFF.

This clone was seen only a few times. This chain connects TRBV5-1 to TRBJ1-2; the match to TRBD1 covers 10 bases. The germline gives CDR1 SGHRS, CDR2 YFSETQ. V gave up 3 bases and J gave up 6 bases; unmatched junction bases: 2. The CDR3 runs to 13 residues. Here the CDR3 DNA reads TGCGCCAGCAGCTCCGGGACAGGGGATGGCTACACCTTC. It yields the protein CASSSGTGDGYTF.

This chain connects TRBV19 to TRBJ2-3, with D tentatively TRBD1 (7 bases). This CDR3 contains 15 residues. V was cut by 1 base and J by 2 bases, with 10 bases left in between. CDR1 LNHDA and CDR2 SQIVND come from the germline V gene (reference sequence). CDR3 protein: CASSIARGATDTQYF. In DNA, the CDR3 is TGTGCCAGTAGTATAGCCAGGGGGGCCACAGATACGCAGTATTTT.

The genes are TRBV28 and TRBJ2-3; 7 bases line up with TRBD1. Germline V CDR1 and CDR2: MDHEN, SYDVKM. CDR3 length equals 16 residues. The J segment lost 3 bases and the V segment lost 0 bases, leaving 6 bases of the junction unmatched. The CDR3: CASSLWARGSTDTQYF. The CDR3 coding sequence is TGTGCCAGCAGTTTATGGGCCAGGGGGTCGACAGATACGCAGTATTTT.

The chain is built from TRBV27 and TRBJ2-5; 9 bases agree with TRBD1. Per germline, CDR1 MNHEY and CDR2 SMNVEV (reference sequence). V was clipped by 8 bases and J by 5 bases; unmatched bases: 9. The CDR3 loop spans 14 amino acids. The CDR3 sequence: CASARTGAGETQYF. The CDR3 DNA reads as TGTGCCAGCGCCCGGACAGGGGCAGGGGAGACCCAGTACTTC.

This sequence joins TRBV6-1 and TRBJ2-5; TRBD2 matches 8 bases. J lost 4 bases, V lost 2 bases, and 9 bases had no gene match. The CDR3 runs to 16 residues. Germline V lookup: CDR1 MNHNS, CDR2 SASEGT. DNA of the CDR3: TGTGCCAGCAGTGAAAAGGGTAGCGGGGAGGGAGAGACCCAGTACTTC. It yields the protein CASSEKGSGEGETQYF.

V and J are TRBV7-2 and TRBJ2-3; 9 positions agree with TRBD2. Trimming removed 5 bases from V and 1 base from J; junction bases left unmatched: 7. Looked up from germline, CDR1 is SGHTA and CDR2 is FQGNSA. This CDR3 is 16 amino acids long. The CDR3 DNA sequence: TGTGCCAGCAGCCCACGAGCGGGGGGCGGCACAGATACGCAGTATTTT. The encoded protein is CASSPRAGGGTDTQYF.

The chain employs TRBV3-1 (or the pseudogene TRBV3-2) and TRBJ2-7; 8 bases fit TRBD2. The germline V gene has CDR1 LGHDT and CDR2 YNNKEL (reference sequence). Germline trimming cut 1 base from V and 9 bases from J; bases unmatched to any gene: 8. This CDR3 spans 14 amino acids. The CDR3 nucleotides read TGTGCCAGCAGCCAAGCGTCTTTCGGGAGGGCGCAGTACTTC. Encoded protein: CASSQASFGRAQYF.

J is TRBJ2-7 and V is TRBV4-1, with D possibly being TRBD1 (7 bases). The CDR3 loop spans 16 amino acids. The V end lost 0 bases, the J end lost 0 bases, and 12 bases lay between the germline ends. The germline V gene encodes CDR1 MGHRA and CDR2 YSYEKL. Here the CDR3 reads CASSQEMQGGSYEQYF. CDR3 in DNA: TGCGCCAGCAGCCAAGAGATGCAGGGGGGCTCCTACGAGCAGTACTTC.

The chain joins TRBV6-1 to TRBJ1-3; the D is unclear. CDR1 MNHNS and CDR2 SASEGT come from the germline V gene. The germline V and J ends were trimmed by 3 bases and 3 bases, with 9 bases remaining between them. The CDR3 is 14 residues long. CDR3 DNA: TGTGCCAGCAGTGAGGTCCGGTTTGGAAACACCATATATTTT. Its protein product is CASSEVRFGNTIYF.

V and J are TRBV18 and TRBJ1-4; TRBD1 is a possible D gene (5 bases). The V gene's germline CDR1 is KGHSH and CDR2 LQKENI. The CDR3 is made up of 13 amino acids. Trimming took off 3 bases at V and 6 bases at J, with 8 bases between the two ends. This chain's CDR3 is CASSPAGHEKLFF. Written as DNA, the CDR3 is TGTGCCAGCTCACCTGCGGGGCATGAAAAACTGTTTTTT.